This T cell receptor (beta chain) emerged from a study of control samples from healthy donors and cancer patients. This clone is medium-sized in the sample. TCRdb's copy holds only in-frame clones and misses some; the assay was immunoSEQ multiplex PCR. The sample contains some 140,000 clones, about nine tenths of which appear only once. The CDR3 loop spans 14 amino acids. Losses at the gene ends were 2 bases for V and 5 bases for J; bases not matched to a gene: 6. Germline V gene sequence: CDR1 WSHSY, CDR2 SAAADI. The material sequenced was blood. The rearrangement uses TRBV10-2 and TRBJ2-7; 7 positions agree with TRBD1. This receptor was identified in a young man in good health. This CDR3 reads CASSESTGVNEQYF. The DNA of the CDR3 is TGCGCCAGCAGTGAGAGCACAGGGGTCAACGAGCAGTACTTC.